This TCR beta chain derives from a study of OX40 agonist ivuxolimab in advanced cancers. Study-level background: Ivuxolimab was a fully human IgG2 agonistic monoclonal antibody targeting the costimulatory receptor OX40 (CD134). The purpose of peripheral TCRbeta sequencing was to test whether ivuxolimab changed TCR sequence diversity and led to clonal T-cell expansion. Intravenous ivuxolimab was administered to patients every 2 weeks at six dose levels: 0.01, 0.1, 0.3, 1.5, 3 and 10 mg/kg. Partial responses occurred in three dose-escalation patients, of whom one had hepatocellular carcinoma and two had cutaneous melanoma. The dose-escalation cohort was almost 85% male with a mean age of roughly 60 years, ranging from roughly 20 to 80. Patients were allowed to have had prior anti-PD-1, anti-PD-L1 or anti-CTLA-4 therapy, and 40% of the dose-escalation patients had been treated with checkpoint inhibitors. Of the 50 to 55 patients in dose escalation, some 20 had hepatocellular carcinoma, about 15 had melanoma, 9 had renal cell carcinoma and 9 had head and neck cancer. The paper reports the monotherapy dose-escalation portion (N ≈ 50 patients) of the phase I ivuxolimab trial.

The CDR3, cysteine through phenylalanine, is 13 amino acids long. The DNA shown is the 39-base CDR3, in frame from base 1. Sequences MNHNY (CDR1) and SVGAGI (CDR2) are obtained from the germline V gene (reference sequence). V lost 2 bases and J lost 4 bases; the stretch between them is 9 bases long. Details on this clone: Its antigen is not yet known. No much larger clone exists at a distance of one base, and base qualities are not known.

Broader findings and caveats from the paper: At doses of 0.1 to 3.0 mg/kg, clonal expansion of both CD4+ and CD8+ blood T cells was observed from baseline to week 6. After ivuxolimab, expanded clones were on average more numerous among CD8+ T cells than among CD4+ T cells. In the 0.1-3.0 mg/kg groups, partial responders were among the patients with the lowest normalized peripheral clonal expansion, particularly in CD8+ T cells. Which antigens the clonally expanded peripheral T cells were specific for was not determined. Low levels of normalized T-cell clonal expansion were also seen in some patients who did not respond.

Genomic DNA was isolated from the sorted cells so that the TCRbeta CDR3 region could be sequenced. TCRbeta CDR3 regions were sequenced using the immunoSEQ Assay. TCRdb limited this immuneACCESS table to in-frame rearrangements with V and J called. A share of clones is missing; checked studies link under half to unresolved V genes, and the rest is unexplained. For this sample there are tens of thousands of clones; over 75% appear just once. The ten largest account for under 0.35% of the sample. Patients with autoimmune disease history or receiving systemic immunosuppression were excluded from the trial. In every dose cohort, peripheral blood was drawn for TCR sequencing at baseline, cycle 4 day 1, and cycle 7 day 1. The samples were drawn from a first-in-human, open-label, multicenter phase I dose-escalation trial of ivuxolimab. Adults with locally advanced or metastatic melanoma, renal cell carcinoma, hepatocellular carcinoma or head and neck squamous cell carcinoma were enrolled in the trial. Before TCR sequencing, CD4+ T cells and CD8+ T cells were sorted from peripheral blood as separate populations.

The sample here was CD4+ or CD8+ T cells sorted from blood, taken in a trial of the OX40 agonist ivuxolimab. The rearrangement joined TRBV6-6 to TRBJ2-7; the D gene is perhaps TRBD2, from 6 matching bases. The TCR sequence derives from an adult with an advanced solid tumor such as melanoma, head and neck, liver or kidney cancer. The DNA sequence reads TGTGCCAGCAGTTACCCAGGGAGGTACGAGCAGTACTTC. Translated, this is CASSYPGRYEQYF.